This TCR beta chain was profiled in a study of cytomegalovirus exposure and HLA in healthy donors. Study overall: Earlier sequencing of 200 million or so T cells yielded 90 million to 140 million unique TCR beta sequences.

This clone turned up a few times. Its antigen remains unknown. The PCR used 60 Vbeta and 13 Jbeta primers. Profiling relied on immunoSEQ multiplex PCR, and the TCRdb table lists in-frame clones only, not all of them. The table lists some 120,000 clones, approximately 80% of them singletons. Study-level findings and limits: Equally common other TCR beta chains were less clonally expanded than HLA-associated ones, a later analysis found. An analysis was carried out later, and it reportedly showed fewer N-insertions in an Asian-associated ancestry cluster than the approximately 680-donor mean.

Source material: PBMCs. This sequence was found in a man aged 40-49 years in good health and CMV-seronegative.

CDR3 region: CASSLGPFTSNNEQFF. CDR3 in DNA: TGTGCCAGCAGCTTAGGGCCCTTTACAAGTAACAATGAGCAGTTCTTC. The J gene is TRBJ2-1, the V gene TRBV7-2, with D hard to call. The CDR3 length is 16 residues. The V gene lost 1 base and the J gene lost 5 bases, with 15 bases spanning the gap. Germline CDR1 and CDR2: SGHTA and FQGNSA.